Listed here are 28 T cell receptor beta chains from one sample, sequenced in a study of blood T cell repertoires in COVID-19. Some clones are missing from TCRdb's copy, which holds only in-frame ones; the method was immunoSEQ multiplex PCR. This repertoire shows about 310,000 clones, around 87% found once; its top ten account for more than 0.85%. Input material: peripheral blood. These receptor sequences come from a woman aged 40 to 49 with COVID-19, enrolled during active disease.

The V gene is TRBV9, the J gene TRBJ1-2; a possible D gene is TRBD1 (5 bases). Germline assignment: CDR1 SGDLS and CDR2 YYNGEE. The CDR3 contains 12 residues. The V and J ends lost 3 bases and 8 bases respectively, with 11 bases between them. CDR3 sequence (DNA): TGTGCCAGCAGCGATGGGGCCCTAGGCTACACCTTC. Residues: CASSDGALGYTF.

The rearrangement uses TRBV7-6 and TRBJ1-1, with 8 bases fitting TRBD1. CDR3 length: 15 residues. V was clipped by 3 bases and J by 7 bases; unmatched bases: 10. Per the germline V gene, CDR1 is SGHVS and CDR2 is FNYEAQ. The CDR3 DNA follows: TGTGCCAGCAGCTTGAGGACAGGGAGGGAAGGTGAAGCTTTCTTT. Translating gives CASSLRTGREGEAFF.

The genes are TRBV7-8 and TRBJ1-3, with D unresolved. The CDR3 consists of 15 residues. CDR1 SGHVS and CDR2 FQNEAQ come from the germline V gene. Trimming took 4 bases from V and 4 from J, leaving 14 bases between them. The CDR3 coding sequence is TGTGCCAGCAGCTCGGCCACCTCGGGGGGAAACACCATATATTTT. Translating gives CASSSATSGGNTIYF.

The CDR3 protein is CASRDRGPNRSPLHF. CDR3 DNA: TGTGCCAGCAGGGACAGGGGACCAAATAGATCACCCCTCCACTTT. The chain carries TRBV6-5 and TRBJ1-6, with 9 bases fitting TRBD1. Germline V gene lookup returns CDR1 MNHEY and CDR2 SVGAGI. This CDR3 spans 15 amino acids. J lost 10 bases, V lost 6 bases, and 10 bases had no gene match.

The chain combines TRBV9 with TRBJ1-5; TRBD1 might be the D (6 bases). The CDR3 extends over 14 amino acids. CDR1 is SGDLS and CDR2 is YYNGEE in the germline V gene. V dropped 2 bases and J dropped 4 bases, with 10 bases sitting between them. CDR3 sequence: CASSVPQGNQPQHF. The CDR3 DNA is TGTGCCAGCAGCGTCCCACAGGGTAATCAGCCCCAGCATTTT.

This chain uses TRBV11-1 with TRBJ2-7; unclear D gene. Germline loops: CDR1 SGHAT, CDR2 FQDESV (reference sequence). The V and J ends lost 5 bases and 5 bases respectively, with 22 bases between them. The CDR3 loop spans 16 amino acids. CDR3 coding DNA: TGTGCCAGCAGCCCGACTGGCGCGCGCCCCAGACACGAGCAGTACTTC. Translating it yields CASSPTGARPRHEQYF.

The chain couples TRBV9 to TRBJ2-3; D remains unclear. The CDR3 runs 15 residues. V was cut by 4 bases and J by 3 bases, with 15 bases left in between. The germline CDR1 and CDR2 sequences are SGDLS and YYNGEE. This CDR3 is CASSPEKRLTDTQYF. The CDR3 DNA reads as TGTGCCAGCAGCCCGGAGAAACGCTTAACAGATACGCAGTATTTT.

The chain carries TRBV10-3 and TRBJ1-2, with 8 bases lining up with TRBD1. Germline-derived CDR1 and CDR2 are ENHRY and SYGVKD. The CDR3 has 13 amino acids. Unmatched junction bases numbered 7, after V lost 8 bases and J lost 5 bases. CDR3 DNA sequence: TGTGCCATCGCGGCCGGGACAGGATATGGCTACACCTTC. This codes for CAIAAGTGYGYTF.

The chain has TRBV7-9 and TRBJ1-5, with a weak D call TRBD1 (5 bases). The V end was cut by 5 bases, the J end by 7 bases, with 9 bases between. The CDR3 totals 12 residues. CDR1 SEHNR and CDR2 FQNEAQ come from the germline V gene (reference sequence). The CDR3 is CASSPGGQPQHF. The CDR3, as DNA: TGTGCCAGCAGCCCCGGGGGGCAGCCCCAGCATTTT.

The V and J genes are TRBV5-1 and TRBJ2-3; possible D gene TRBD1, 5 bases. CDR1 and CDR2 from the germline V gene are SGHRS and YFSETQ. This CDR3 contains 15 residues. Deletions cut 1 base from V and 7 bases from J, with 16 bases between. The CDR3 DNA reads TGCGCCAGCAGCTTGAGTTTGGGCAGGGATCATACGCAGTATTTT. Protein sequence: CASSLSLGRDHTQYF.

The V gene is TRBV18, the J gene TRBJ1-1; TRBD1 is a possible D gene (5 bases). The CDR3 has 13 residues. The germline V gene encodes CDR1 KGHSH and CDR2 LQKENI. V was shortened by 6 bases and J by 6 bases, with 14 bases between the two germline ends. The CDR3 region is CASSRTGGAEAFF. CDR3 DNA sequence: TGTGCCAGCTCCCGCACGGGGGGTGCTGAAGCTTTCTTT.

The chain joins TRBV29-1 to TRBJ2-1; 10 nucleotides line up with TRBD2. Germline V gives CDR1 SQVTM, CDR2 ANQGSEA. The CDR3 extends over 15 amino acids. Trimming cost V 4 bases and J 0 bases; bases outside gene matches: 3. The DNA for the CDR3 is TGCAGCGTTGTACTAGCGGGGAGCTCCTACAATGAGCAGTTCTTC. Amino acids: CSVVLAGSSYNEQFF.

This chain connects TRBV19 to TRBJ1-1; a weak D match, TRBD1 (5 bases). The V gene's germline CDR1 is LNHDA and CDR2 SQIVND (reference sequence). V was trimmed by 6 bases and J by 3 bases, leaving 23 bases between them. The CDR3 consists of 17 residues. The CDR3 loop reads CASSRLGTNSGDTEAFF. CDR3 coding DNA: TGTGCCAGTAGCCGTTTAGGGACCAACTCGGGGGACACTGAAGCTTTCTTT.

This sequence joins TRBV5-1 and TRBJ2-2; D is unresolved. Per the germline V gene, CDR1 is SGHRS and CDR2 is YFSETQ. The CDR3 contains 15 residues. V was cut by 2 bases and J by 3 bases, with 11 bases left in between. Here the CDR3 DNA reads TGCGCCAGCAGCTTACGCCCCTCGGACACCGGGGAGCTGTTTTTT. Translating it yields CASSLRPSDTGELFF.

This rearrangement joins TRBV7-9 to TRBJ2-2, with 12 bases aligning to TRBD1. Trimming cost V 5 bases and J 8 bases; bases outside gene matches: 6. The CDR3 extends over 15 amino acids. Per germline, CDR1 SEHNR and CDR2 FQNEAQ (reference sequence). CDR3 in amino acids: CASSQGDRGPGELFF. The CDR3, as DNA: TGTGCCAGCAGCCAAGGGGACAGGGGGCCTGGGGAGCTGTTTTTT.

The chain has TRBV29-1 and TRBJ2-3; 7 bases fit TRBD1. The V segment lost 3 bases and the J segment 5 bases; nucleotides outside the gene matches: 11. The CDR3 covers 15 residues. CDR1 and CDR2 from the germline V gene are SQVTM and ANQGSEA. The CDR3 loop is CSVEGDSREKDTQYF. In DNA, the CDR3 is TGCAGCGTTGAGGGGGACAGTCGCGAAAAAGATACGCAGTATTTT.

V and J are TRBV28 and TRBJ2-6; perhaps TRBD1 as D (5 bases). CDR1 and CDR2 (germline): MDHEN, SYDVKM. The V and J ends lost 5 bases and 4 bases respectively, with 12 bases between them. This CDR3 is 15 amino acids long. Here the CDR3 reads CASSAQGAGANVLTF. Here the CDR3 DNA reads TGTGCCAGCAGTGCCCAAGGGGCCGGGGCCAACGTCCTGACTTTC. The full variable domain, in which reference TRBV28 and TRBJ2-6 provide the parts outside the CDR3, is DVKVTQSSRYLVKRTGEKVFLECVQDMDHENMFWYRQDPGLGLRLIYFSYDVKMKEKGDIPEGYSVSREKKERFSLILESASTNQTSMYLCASSAQGAGANVLTFGAGSRLTVL.

CDR3 coding DNA: TGCAGTGCTAGTTCGCCGGGGGACAGGGGGTTAAGTCCCGGGGCCAACGTCCTGACTTTC. Its translation: CSASSPGDRGLSPGANVLTF. This chain uses TRBV20-1 with TRBJ2-6, with 11 positions matching TRBD1. This CDR3 spans 20 amino acids. J lost 4 bases, V lost 3 bases, and 17 bases had no gene match. Germline assignment: CDR1 DFQATT and CDR2 SNEGSKA (reference sequence).

The rearrangement uses TRBV7-2 and TRBJ2-1; TRBD2 is a possible D gene (5 bases). This CDR3 contains 14 residues. CDR1 and CDR2 from the germline V gene are SGHTA and FQGNSA. V shed 2 bases and J shed 9 bases, with 14 bases lying between them. The CDR3 loop reads CASSLSGLSTEQFF. In DNA, the CDR3 is TGTGCCAGCAGCTTAAGCGGACTCTCTACTGAGCAGTTCTTC.

The chain employs TRBV7-2 and TRBJ2-3, with D possibly TRBD2 on 5 matching bases. This CDR3 is built from 18 residues. Germline-derived CDR1 and CDR2 are SGHTA and FQGNSA. Deletions cut 1 base from V and 4 bases from J, with 21 bases between. The CDR3: CASSLELVRDPGADTQYF. CDR3 bases: TGTGCCAGCAGCTTAGAACTGGTGCGAGACCCCGGGGCAGATACGCAGTATTTT.

The chain links TRBV7-2 to TRBJ2-1; 7 bases match TRBD2. Germline-derived CDR1 and CDR2 are SGHTA and FQGNSA. The J segment lost 2 bases and the V segment lost 5 bases, leaving 6 bases of the junction unmatched. The CDR3 spans 15 residues. The DNA of the CDR3 is TGTGCCAGCAGCGTTCCGGGACTAACCTACAATGAGCAGTTCTTC. Translated, it gives CASSVPGLTYNEQFF.

The rearrangement links TRBV2 to TRBJ2-7; D perhaps matches TRBD1 (6 bases). Germline assignment: CDR1 SNHLY and CDR2 FYNNEI. There are 15 residues in the CDR3. V dropped 6 bases and J dropped 3 bases, with 18 bases sitting between them. The CDR3 coding sequence is TGTGCCAGCAGACGAGCCGGGACACTCCTCTACGAGCAGTACTTC. Protein: CASRRAGTLLYEQYF.

This clone occurred once. The chain uses TRBV7-3 and TRBJ2-1; D remains ambiguous. In germline, CDR1 is SGHTA, CDR2 FQGTGA. This CDR3 region has 12 residues. V lost 5 bases and J lost 10, with 12 bases in between. The CDR3, as DNA: TGTGCCAGCAGCCCCACCGCAGGAGAGCAGTTCTTC. It encodes CASSPTAGEQFF.

V usage is TRBV5-5 and J usage is TRBJ1-3; tentative D call: TRBD1 (5 bases). Trimming left V 1 base short and J 0 bases short, with 23 bases between. The germline V gene has CDR1 SGHKS and CDR2 YYEKEE (reference sequence). The CDR3 is made up of 20 amino acids. CDR3 region: CASSLKEGGGTSSSGNTIYF. CDR3 nucleotide sequence: TGTGCCAGCAGCTTGAAGGAGGGTGGCGGGACCAGCAGCTCTGGAAACACCATATATTTT.

This clone was counted a single time. The chain couples TRBV30 to TRBJ1-2; D remains unclear. Germline V gives CDR1 GTSNPN, CDR2 SVGIG (reference sequence). V gave up 3 bases and J gave up 3 bases, with 8 bases separating them. This CDR3 is 12 amino acids long. This CDR3 is CAWSAGDYGYTF. DNA for the CDR3: TGTGCCTGGAGCGCCGGGGACTATGGCTACACCTTC.

The chain uses TRBV29-1 and TRBJ1-1; tentatively, D is TRBD1 (6 bases). Per germline, CDR1 SQVTM and CDR2 ANQGSEA. This CDR3 comprises 12 residues. Trimming removed 7 bases at V and 4 bases at J, with 13 bases between. This CDR3 reads CSGRDIGTEAFF. CDR3 bases: TGCAGCGGACGGGACATCGGCACTGAAGCTTTCTTT.

The rearrangement joins TRBV7-2 to TRBJ1-2, with 7 nucleotides matching TRBD1. The CDR3 spans 13 residues. The V and J ends lost 7 bases and 6 bases, in that order; junction bases with no gene match: 8. Germline CDR1 and CDR2: SGHTA and FQGNSA. In nucleotides, the CDR3 is TGTGCCAGCAATCCGACGACAGGGCATGGCTACACCTTC. Amino acids: CASNPTTGHGYTF.

This sequence joins TRBV4-2 and TRBJ1-6; 9 nucleotides match TRBD1. Unmatched junction bases numbered 18, after V lost 2 bases and J lost 4 bases. The CDR3 has 21 residues. Germline loops: CDR1 LGHNA, CDR2 YNFKEQ. The CDR3 DNA reads TGTGCCAGCAGCCAAAGAAGTTGGGGGATAGGGGACAGGGATTATAATTCACCCCTCCACTTT. It codes for CASSQRSWGIGDRDYNSPLHF.